This T cell receptor (beta chain) derives from a study of blood T cell repertoires in COVID-19. About the study: Some COVID-19 samples were acute and others convalescent; all came from the United States, Italy and Spain. T cells, B-cell-depleted T cells, or PBMCs supplied cDNA or gDNA.

In germline, CDR1 is SNHLY, CDR2 FYNNEI. The CDR3 sequence is 13 residues long. Between the trimmed V and J ends, which lost 1 base and 8 bases, there was a span of 11 bases. Authors' data handling: Estimation of nucleated cell counts relied on the amplification of reference gene primers. Only in-frame clones appear in the TCRdb table, and some are missing; sequencing was by immunoSEQ multiplex PCR. That table gives V, J and clone size, and the DNA gave D and trimming. The sample contains 200,000 to 250,000 clones, almost 85% of which appear only once. Followed longitudinally, the Seattle patients had been enrolled during active infection.

Sequenced sample: peripheral blood. The chain employs TRBV2 and TRBJ1-2; a weak D match, TRBD1 (5 bases). This clonotype was sampled from a man between 45 and 60 years old with COVID-19, enrolled during active disease. The CDR3 loop is CASSEGGDRGYTF. CDR3 sequence (DNA): TGTGCCAGCAGTGAAGGGGGGGATCGAGGCTACACCTTC.